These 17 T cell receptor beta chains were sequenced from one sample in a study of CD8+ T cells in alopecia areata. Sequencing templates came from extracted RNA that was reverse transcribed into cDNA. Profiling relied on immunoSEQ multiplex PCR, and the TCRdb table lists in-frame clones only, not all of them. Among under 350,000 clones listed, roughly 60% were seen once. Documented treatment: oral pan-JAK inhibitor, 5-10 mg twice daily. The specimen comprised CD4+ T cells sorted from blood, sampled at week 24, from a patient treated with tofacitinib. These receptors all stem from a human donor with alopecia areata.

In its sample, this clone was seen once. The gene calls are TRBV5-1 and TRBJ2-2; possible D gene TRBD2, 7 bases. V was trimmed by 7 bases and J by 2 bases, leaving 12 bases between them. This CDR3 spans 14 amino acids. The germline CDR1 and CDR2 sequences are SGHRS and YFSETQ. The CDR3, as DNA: TGCGCCAGCCGGCGGGGGCTAAACACCGGGGAGCTGTTTTTT. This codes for CASRRGLNTGELFF.

The CDR3 reads CASSRDRINQPQHF. The CDR3 DNA follows: TGTGCCAGCAGCCGGGACAGGATCAATCAGCCCCAGCATTTT. The chain is built from TRBV6-5 and TRBJ1-5, with 8 bases aligning to TRBD1. The CDR3 is made up of 14 amino acids. V dropped 6 bases and J dropped 3; count of bases not matched to a gene: 4. Germline V gene data show CDR1 as MNHEY and CDR2 as SVGAGI.

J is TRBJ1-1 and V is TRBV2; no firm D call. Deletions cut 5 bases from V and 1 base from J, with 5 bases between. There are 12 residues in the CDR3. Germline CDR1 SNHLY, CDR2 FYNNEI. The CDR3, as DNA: TGTGCCAGCAGTAGTCGGAACACTGAAGCTTTCTTT. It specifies CASSSRNTEAFF.

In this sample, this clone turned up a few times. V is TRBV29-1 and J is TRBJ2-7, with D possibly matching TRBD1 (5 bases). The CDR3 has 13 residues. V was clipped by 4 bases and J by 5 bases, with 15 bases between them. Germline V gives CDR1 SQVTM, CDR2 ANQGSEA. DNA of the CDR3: TGCAGCGTTGCCTCCTCAGGGTTTCACGAGCAGTACTTC. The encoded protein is CSVASSGFHEQYF.

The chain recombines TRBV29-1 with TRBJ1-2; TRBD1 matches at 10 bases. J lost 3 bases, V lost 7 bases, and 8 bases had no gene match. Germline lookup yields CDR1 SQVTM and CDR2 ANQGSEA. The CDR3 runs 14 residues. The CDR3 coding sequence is TGCAGCGCATGGGACAGGGGCGCGGACTATGGCTACACCTTC. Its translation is CSAWDRGADYGYTF.

CDR3 coding DNA: TGCGCCAGCAGCTTCAGGACAGGGGACAACAATGAGCAGTTCTTC. It yields the protein CASSFRTGDNNEQFF. The chain is built from TRBV5-1 and TRBJ2-1, with TRBD1 matching 9 bases. This CDR3 has 15 residues. V was pared by 2 bases and J by 5 bases, with 5 bases of the junction left unmatched. Germline-derived CDR1 and CDR2 are SGHRS and YFSETQ.

Written as DNA, the CDR3 is TGTGCCAGCAGTTCCCCGTCTGGGGCCGATATTGGCTACACCTTC. It codes for CASSSPSGADIGYTF. This chain links TRBV28 with TRBJ1-2; D possibly corresponds to TRBD1 (5 bases). In germline, CDR1 is MDHEN, CDR2 SYDVKM. V shed 4 bases and J shed 7 bases, with 19 bases lying between them. The CDR3 runs 15 residues.

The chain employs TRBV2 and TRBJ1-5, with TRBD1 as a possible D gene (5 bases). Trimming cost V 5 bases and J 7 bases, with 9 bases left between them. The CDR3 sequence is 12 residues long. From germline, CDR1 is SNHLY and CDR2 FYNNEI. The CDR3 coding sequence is TGTGCCAGCAGTATCAAGGGGCAGCCCCAGCATTTT. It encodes CASSIKGQPQHF.

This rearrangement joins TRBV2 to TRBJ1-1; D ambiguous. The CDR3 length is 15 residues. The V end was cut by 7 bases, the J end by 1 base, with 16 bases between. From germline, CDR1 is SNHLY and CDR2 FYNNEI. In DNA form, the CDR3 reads TGTGCCAGCAACTCGGGTGTGTCGGGGAACACTGAAGCTTTCTTT. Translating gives CASNSGVSGNTEAFF.

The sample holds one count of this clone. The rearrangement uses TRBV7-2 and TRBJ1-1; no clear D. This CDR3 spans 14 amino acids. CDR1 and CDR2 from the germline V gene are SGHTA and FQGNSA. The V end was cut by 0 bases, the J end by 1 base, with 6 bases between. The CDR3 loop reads CASSLARENTEAFF. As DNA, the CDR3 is TGTGCCAGCAGCTTAGCGAGGGAGAACACTGAAGCTTTCTTT.

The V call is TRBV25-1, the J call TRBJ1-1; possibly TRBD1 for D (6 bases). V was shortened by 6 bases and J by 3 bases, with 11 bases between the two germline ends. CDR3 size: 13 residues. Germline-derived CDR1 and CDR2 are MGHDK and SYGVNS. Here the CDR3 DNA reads TGTGCCAGCAGAGGGCAGGGGCACACTGAAGCTTTCTTT. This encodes CASRGQGHTEAFF.

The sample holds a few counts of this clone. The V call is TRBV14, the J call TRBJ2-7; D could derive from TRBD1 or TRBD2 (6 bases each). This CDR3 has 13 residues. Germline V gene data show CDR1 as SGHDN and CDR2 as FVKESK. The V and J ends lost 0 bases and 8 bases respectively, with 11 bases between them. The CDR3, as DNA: TGTGCCAGCAGCCAAGATTGGGGGGCTCAGCAGTACTTC. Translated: CASSQDWGAQQYF.

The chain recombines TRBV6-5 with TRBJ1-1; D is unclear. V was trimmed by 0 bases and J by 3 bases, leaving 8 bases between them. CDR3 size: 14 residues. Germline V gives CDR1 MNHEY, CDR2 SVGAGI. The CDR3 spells CASSYSGRYTEAFF. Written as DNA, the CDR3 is TGTGCCAGCAGTTACTCAGGTCGGTACACTGAAGCTTTCTTT.

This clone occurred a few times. CDR3 bases: TGTGCCAGCAGTGACGACAGGGACCAAGAGACCCAGTACTTC. It yields the protein CASSDDRDQETQYF. The chain uses TRBV2 and TRBJ2-5; 7 nucleotides agree with TRBD1. The CDR3 totals 14 residues. Trimming took 3 bases from V and 0 from J; bases not matched to a gene: 1. Germline V gene sequence: CDR1 SNHLY, CDR2 FYNNEI.

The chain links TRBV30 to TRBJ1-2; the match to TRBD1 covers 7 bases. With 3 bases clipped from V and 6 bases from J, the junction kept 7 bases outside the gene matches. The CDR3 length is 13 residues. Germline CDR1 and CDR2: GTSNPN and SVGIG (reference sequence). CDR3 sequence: CAWSPDRDDGYTF. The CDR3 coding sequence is TGTGCCTGGAGCCCCGACAGGGACGATGGCTACACCTTC.

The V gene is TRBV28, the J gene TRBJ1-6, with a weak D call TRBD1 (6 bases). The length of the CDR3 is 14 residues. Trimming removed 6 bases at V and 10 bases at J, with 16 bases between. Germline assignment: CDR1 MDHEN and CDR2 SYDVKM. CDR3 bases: TGTGCCAGCAGACCCAGGGGCGTCGGATCACCCCTCCACTTT. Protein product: CASRPRGVGSPLHF.

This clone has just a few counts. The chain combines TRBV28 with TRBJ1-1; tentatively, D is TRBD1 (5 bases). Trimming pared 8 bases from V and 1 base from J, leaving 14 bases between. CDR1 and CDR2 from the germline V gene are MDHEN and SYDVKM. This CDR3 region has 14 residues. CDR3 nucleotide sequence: TGTGCCAGCCCTGGCGAGGGGACGAACACTGAAGCTTTCTTT. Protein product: CASPGEGTNTEAFF.